The T cell receptor (beta chain) described here comes from a study of T cell repertoires in cytomegalovirus infection. A single record per CDR3 protein comes from TCRdb applying MiXCR to the reads. This repertoire shows 600,000 to 700,000 distinct CDR3 sequences, approximately 33% found once; its top ten account for around a sixth. The CDR3 extends over 14 amino acids. Looked up from germline, CDR1 is SGHTA and CDR2 is FQGNSA. Trimming stripped 1 base from V and 4 bases from J, with 10 bases between. This clonotype was counted ten times or more. Its specificity is unknown. V is TRBV7-2 and J is TRBJ1-2, with D possibly being TRBD1 (6 bases). The sequencing here drew on cultured PBMCs, taken from culture after CMV antigen stimulation. The TCR originated in a human donor in good health (CMV status not recorded). Some clones in this sample may be carry-over from other donors' samples. The CDR3 nucleotides are TGTGCCAGCAGCTTAGACGGAGGGGGCTATGGCTACACCTTC. This codes for CASSLDGGGYGYTF.